Reported below is one TCR beta chain. No antigen is known for it. Within one base of it there is no much larger clone, and no base qualities were kept. The data were obtained in a study of cytomegalovirus exposure and HLA in healthy donors (dated by TCRdb to the late 2010s). In terms of the full investigation: According to an earlier analysis of a few hundred of the donors, 150 million to 200 million T cells yielded roughly 110 million unique TCR beta sequences and about 300 Gb of sequence data. Roughly five DR-DQ haplotypes were treated as single units for association and clustering because of strong linkage in the cohort. Typing coverage differed by locus: A, B, C, DRB1 and DQB1 were typed in roughly 620-630 donors, DQA1 in 500 to 550, DPA1 in 606, and DPB1 in 472. Class I and class II HLA loci were covered by the typing at four-digit resolution. Donor age, sex, ethnicity and CMV serostatus were compiled together with the repertoire data. The aim of the study was to test whether cataloging public T cell receptors could identify signatures of past pathogen exposure. Roughly 320 gigabases of sequencing data and 91 million or so unique TCR sequences made up an early release that covered several hundred HLA-typed donors. Using immunosequencing, the study profiled T cell repertoires from 640 or so subjects and related those repertoires to cytomegalovirus serostatus. Of the approximately 400 genotyped donors, 80% to 90% were placed in the genetic ancestry cluster associated with self-reported Caucasian donors. To predict cytomegalovirus infection status, the study combined high-throughput TCR immunosequencing, statistical association of individual TCRs with disease status, and machine learning. Besides the first cohort of more than 650 subjects, a separate validation cohort made up of around 120 different subjects was used. Rather than drawing on any new phenotypic data, the later analysis identified candidate immune exposures from TCR beta sequences and the way those sequences occurred across donors. A later genetic analysis used genome-wide SNP genotypes for about 60% of the roughly 670 donors, treating that subset as a discovery cohort. Every discovery cohort repertoire had been produced on one sequencing platform. An earlier analysis of around 640 of the donors used high-throughput TCR beta sequencing to judge whether each TCR beta V gene segment behaved as functional or pseudogenic. Across 300 to 400 genotyped donors of the cohort, an average of about 240,000 unique TCR beta nucleotide sequences per donor were sequenced, and around 20% of those sequences were non-productive. To study patterns of TCR occurrence, a later analysis re-analyzed previously published TCR beta repertoires from hundreds of donors and added high-resolution HLA genotyping.

In total, roughly 670 healthy bone marrow donors made up the cohort. At the time of sampling, all cohort members were nominally healthy, though unrecorded immune exposures were likely present. The donor was CMV seronegative and belonged to the group of 352 seronegative cohort members. A peripheral blood sample was provided by each donor, and peripheral blood mononuclear cells were used for TCR beta sequencing. Genomic DNA extraction from the blood cell samples was performed with the Qiagen DNeasy Blood Extraction Kit. Broader findings and caveats from the paper: Because some donors lacked HLA typing at each locus, the association tests relied only on the typed subset. A further reported finding was that TCR beta sequences accurately predicted the HLA-A and HLA-B alleles for most subjects in the first cohort. A group of highly shared sequence variants was considered likely to be a technical artifact of the sequencing pipeline. Across donors, most TCR sequences were observed very rarely, whereas some public TCRs were present in many individuals. In the study, around 150 TCR beta chains were listed as associated with cytomegalovirus. In a later analysis, the rate of TCR association differed among HLA loci, with DRB1 alleles having the most associated TCRs and HLA-C alleles having the fewest. The classifier was reported to diagnose cytomegalovirus status with high specificity and sensitivity in both the original cohort and the validation cohort. The authors suggested that the approach could potentially be generalized to other disease states and immunological phenotypes. For the cohort, immune exposure information was limited to CMV serostatus. In a later analysis, most CMV-associated TCR beta chains were found to appear HLA-restricted, with HLA associations seemingly driven largely by CMV exposure. In a later analysis, 15,000 to 20,000 TCR beta sequences were associated with specific HLA alleles at a false discovery rate of 0.05. Correlated functional status among segregating V segments might reflect linkage disequilibrium, but an unknown experimental factor could not be ruled out. An association between a missense DCLRE1C variant and V-gene and J-gene trimming of TCR beta chains was found in a later genetic analysis and replicated in an independent cohort. The presence/absence analyses assumed that sequencing depth was roughly uniform across donors, and that assumption may not be true. Assigning TCR associations to individual alleles was difficult when HLA alleles, especially DR and DQ, strongly co-occurred. This cohort had only TCR beta chains sequenced, and the lack of alpha or paired-chain data limited which features could be detected. A few of the identified cytomegalovirus-associated TCR beta chains were confirmed in vitro to be specific for cytomegalovirus antigens. Some IMGT-functional V segments, including TRBV6-2 and TRBV6-3, could not be distinguished by the 87-base-pair reads and were therefore excluded. Broadly in line with IMGT annotations, most TCR beta V segments showed up in productive rearrangements about 87% or about 30% of the time in an earlier analysis of 450 to 750 of the donors. According to a later analysis, parvovirus B19, influenza, CMV and Epstein-Barr virus appeared linked to several top co-occurrence clusters. In a later analysis, HLA-associated TCR beta chains showed more clonal expansion and lower generation probabilities than non-associated chains that were equally common. Because counts were too low, seventeen rarely observed V segments, including chromosome 9 orphons, were left out of the earlier analysis of 587 of the donors. Compared with the approximately 670-donor mean, donors in an Asian-associated ancestry cluster had fewer N-insertions in productive TCRs, according to a later genetic analysis.

From cysteine to phenylalanine, the CDR3 is 12 amino acids long. Only CDR3 DNA remains: 36 bases, in frame from the first base. Relative to germline, V is 1 base shorter and J is 9 bases shorter, with 7 bases between their ends. Per the germline V gene, KGHSH is the CDR1 and LQKENI is the CDR2. To prepare the library, the immunoSEQ multiplex PCR assay was applied. For the multiplex PCR, a mixture combining 60 forward primers for TCR Vbeta segments and 13 reverse primers for TCR Jbeta segments was used. Amplification of the CDR3 region of rearranged TCR beta genes was performed with a multiplex PCR assay on genomic DNA. On the Illumina HiSeq System, the amplified TCR beta libraries were sequenced as 87-base-pair reads. As for the original processing: A later analysis tallied roughly 76 million unique TCR beta chains across the 650 to 750 repertoires, and around 10 million of those chains were shared by two or more donors. To remove PCR and sequencing errors, raw reads were error-corrected and collapsed into unique sequences using a nearest-neighbor algorithm that merged closely related sequences. V, D and J gene segments were assigned by aligning CDR3 sequences to IMGT reference sequences. For a sequence to be retained, a match of at least six nucleotides was required to both a V gene segment and a J gene segment. A rearrangement counted as productive if the CDR3 had no stop codons and remained in frame with V and J, and every other rearrangement counted as non-productive. CDR3 was defined by IMGT convention, running from the second conserved V-encoded cysteine to the conserved J-encoded phenylalanine. Sequences without an unambiguous match to a single V gene segment were excluded from the earlier analysis of approximately 560 of the donors. In an earlier analysis of approximately 610 of the donors, V segments were called functional above 56.7% productive rearrangements and were called segregating when the between-donor standard deviation exceeded 5%. A statistical classification framework was built for diagnosing cytomegalovirus status from the catalog of TCR beta chain sequences. V and J gene assignment, in a later analysis, came from comparing TCR nucleotide sequences with IMGT/GENE-DB human TR gene sequences. The TCRdist pipeline was used in a later analysis to assign CDR3 sequences and most-parsimonious VDJ recombination scenarios. In a later analysis, each TCR beta chain was defined by its CDR3 amino acid sequence together with its V-gene family, and reads without a unique V-gene family were excluded. As a way to deal with suspected cross-contamination and a sequencing artifact, a later analysis dropped 500 to 700 nucleotide sequences that were highly shared and had low generation probability. In a later analysis, a clonal expansion index for each public chain was calculated from normalized within-repertoire ranks of inferred template counts. Generation probabilities in a later analysis came from a VDJ recombination model fitted to out-of-frame rearrangements, and those results were checked against IGoR. A later analysis scored TCR-TCR, TCR-HLA and TCR-CMV co-occurrence with hypergeometric tests, applying a repertoire-size bias correction to TCR pairs. In a later analysis, false discovery rates were estimated by permuting HLA or CMV assignments 20 times. In a later analysis, co-occurring TCRs were grouped with DBSCAN, and TCRdist sequence similarity was added when clustering was performed within HLA-allele-positive subsets. Repertoires with fewer than 30,000 or more than 120,000 public chains, plus five repertoires with anomalous nucleotide sharing, were excluded from co-occurrence clustering. Imported from immuneACCESS, the table was reduced by TCRdb to in-frame sequences with V and J called. These copies leave out some clones; in studies compared against another copy, an unresolved V gene accounts for under half, and the cause of the remainder is not known. Clone size and the V and J calls come from that table; the DNA yielded D and trimming. The sample records about 150,000 clones, around 73% of which are singletons. The ten biggest clones cover 1.5% to 2% of the sample.

The sample consisted of PBMCs. The sequence links TRBV18 to TRBJ2-1, with the D gene too uncertain to name. The origin of this receptor is a woman aged 18-29 years in good health and CMV-seronegative. CDR3 protein: CASSPREAEQFF. DNA sequence: TGTGCCAGCTCACCACGAGAGGCTGAGCAGTTCTTC.